This T cell receptor (beta chain) was sequenced in a study of early T cells in non-severe SARS-CoV-2 infection. About the research overall: Sequencing of bulk RNA from unsorted whole blood was done, without chain pairing.

This clonotype was picked up a small number of times. The length of the CDR3 is 13 residues. Germline-derived CDR1 and CDR2 are SGHTA and FQGNSA. V gave up 7 bases and J gave up 7 bases, with 14 bases separating them. Each CDR3 protein gets one entry after TCRdb re-called the 5' RACE reads with MiXCR. The table records 60,000 or so distinct CDR3 sequences, around 12% of them present only once. This sequence joins TRBV7-2 and TRBJ1-5; D is uncertain. The TCR comes from an adult who was a healthcare worker with PCR-confirmed SARS-CoV-2 infection or an uninfected control (not recorded which). The material sequenced was whole blood, taken at baseline. CDR3 amino acids: CASTASWGQPQHF. The CDR3 nucleotides are TGTGCCAGCACAGCTTCTTGGGGACAGCCCCAGCATTTT.